This TCR beta chain was observed in a study of T cells after yellow fever vaccination. Study-wide findings and caveats: Sorted repertoires could include abundant contaminating clonotypes from bulk cells.

The CDR3 spans 13 residues. V dropped 7 bases and J dropped 2; count of bases not matched to a gene: 2. About this clonotype itself: As yet, its antigen is unknown.

TCRdb fed the 5' RACE reads into MiXCR, producing one record per CDR3 protein. In the table there are roughly 500,000 distinct CDR3 sequences, less than 20% of which are singletons. The source was PBMCs, collected 15 days after the yellow fever booster vaccination. The chain uses TRBV12-3 or TRBV12-4 and TRBJ2-7, with 10 bases identical to TRBD2. This TCR came from a man aged 25-40 years who received the YFV17D yellow fever vaccine. This CDR3 is CASIGTSAYEQYF. The CDR3, as DNA: TGTGCCAGCATTGGGACTAGCGCCTACGAGCAGTACTTC.